The 28 T cell receptor beta chains in this list originate from one sample, sequenced in a study of blood T cell repertoires in COVID-19. Profiled with immunoSEQ multiplex PCR; TCRdb holds only in-frame clones, not every one. The sample shows about 13,000 clones, around 91% of them seen only once. Sequences were obtained from peripheral blood. These receptor sequences come from a human donor with active COVID-19. The donor label of this sample is uncertain.

This chain links TRBV7-9 with TRBJ2-7; TRBD2 agrees at 8 bases. The CDR3 has 15 residues. The V and J ends lost 6 bases and 2 bases, in that order; junction bases with no gene match: 9. CDR1 and CDR2 (germline): SEHNR, FQNEAQ (reference sequence). CDR3 sequence (DNA): TGTGCCAGCAGTAGCCCGGCGGGGGGTACCTACGAGCAGTACTTC. This sequence encodes CASSSPAGGTYEQYF.

The rearrangement links TRBV3-1 (or the pseudogene TRBV3-2) to TRBJ2-5; D is possibly TRBD2 (5 bases). The germline CDR1 and CDR2 sequences are LGHDT and YNNKEL (reference sequence). V was pared by 4 bases and J by 3 bases, with 6 bases between. CDR3 length: 12 residues. The CDR3: CASSLREETQYF. The CDR3, as DNA: TGTGCCAGCAGCCTGAGGGAAGAGACCCAGTACTTC.

The chain carries TRBV3-1 (or the pseudogene TRBV3-2) and TRBJ2-6; possibly TRBD1 for D (6 bases). The CDR3 loop spans 17 amino acids. V lost 3 bases and J lost 2, with 14 bases in between. Germline V gene sequence: CDR1 LGHDT, CDR2 YNNKEL (reference sequence). The CDR3 DNA reads TGTGCCAGCAGCCAGAGAGGTACAGGGACTGGGGCCAACGTCCTGACTTTC. It translates to CASSQRGTGTGANVLTF.

The CDR3: CASSLRTDHNEQFF. CDR3 nucleotide sequence: TGTGCCAGCAGTTTGAGGACAGATCACAATGAGCAGTTCTTC. The V and J genes are TRBV27 and TRBJ2-1, with a tentative D call TRBD1 (6 bases). CDR1 MNHEY and CDR2 SMNVEV come from the germline V gene (reference sequence). CDR3 size: 14 residues. The V gene lost 3 bases and the J gene lost 5 bases, with 11 bases spanning the gap.

V usage is TRBV5-1 and J usage is TRBJ2-7, with D possibly being TRBD1 (6 bases). V was trimmed by 5 bases and J by 1 base, leaving 13 bases between them. This CDR3 is 14 amino acids long. Per the germline V gene, CDR1 is SGHRS and CDR2 is YFSETQ. This chain's CDR3 is CASRADRRSYEQYF. The CDR3, as DNA: TGCGCCAGCAGGGCTGACAGGAGGTCCTACGAGCAGTACTTC.

This clone was observed a few times. CDR3 DNA: TGTGCCAGCAGTCTAGTTCAGGGGAACTATGGCTACACCTTC. The encoded protein is CASSLVQGNYGYTF. The chain joins TRBV6-5 to TRBJ1-2; possibly TRBD1 for D (6 bases). V lost 5 bases and J 2 bases, leaving 12 bases between the germline ends. This CDR3 is built from 14 residues. CDR1 is MNHEY, CDR2 SVGAGI, per germline.

The chain employs TRBV4-3 and TRBJ2-7; the match to TRBD1 covers 9 bases. J gave up 5 bases and V 3 bases, and 5 bases lay outside the gene matches. Germline values: CDR1 LGHNA, CDR2 YSLEER. The CDR3 is 14 residues long. The CDR3 is CASSQSTGGNEQYF. Here the CDR3 DNA reads TGCGCCAGCAGCCAGTCGACAGGGGGGAACGAGCAGTACTTC.

The rearrangement links TRBV28 to TRBJ2-7; possibly TRBD1 for D (5 bases). Germline CDR1 reads MDHEN; CDR2 reads SYDVKM. Between the trimmed V and J ends, which lost 1 base and 0 bases, there was a span of 7 bases. This CDR3 has 14 amino acids. For the CDR3, the DNA is TGTGCCAGCAGTTTATCAGGGTTCTCCTACGAGCAGTACTTC. It yields the protein CASSLSGFSYEQYF.

The chain is built from TRBV18 and TRBJ1-4; possibly TRBD1 for D (5 bases). Trimming stripped 0 bases from V and 1 base from J, with 9 bases between. CDR3 size: 16 residues. Germline assignment: CDR1 KGHSH and CDR2 LQKENI. The CDR3 DNA reads TGTGCCAGCTCACCACCGCGACAGCTAACTAATGAAAAACTGTTTTTT. It translates to CASSPPRQLTNEKLFF.

The chain links TRBV2 to TRBJ2-5, with D possibly being TRBD2 (6 bases). V dropped 5 bases and J dropped 10 bases, with 23 bases sitting between them. Germline CDR1 and CDR2: SNHLY and FYNNEI. This CDR3 contains 15 residues. CDR3 bases: TGTGCCAGCAGTCCCGGACTATCCGCAGTTGTAGGCCAGTACTTC. This encodes CASSPGLSAVVGQYF.

This clone was found a few times. The rearrangement joins TRBV27 to TRBJ2-7; tentatively, D is TRBD2 (6 bases). In germline, CDR1 is MNHEY, CDR2 SMNVEV (reference sequence). V dropped 2 bases and J dropped 0 bases, with 11 bases sitting between them. The CDR3 is 15 amino acids. In DNA, the CDR3 is TGTGCCAGCAGTTTAGCTAGGGGAGGCTCCTACGAGCAGTACTTC. It translates to CASSLARGGSYEQYF.

This clone was observed once. The V call is TRBV27, the J call TRBJ1-2, with D perhaps matching TRBD1 (6 bases). This CDR3 has 14 residues. From germline, CDR1 is MNHEY and CDR2 SMNVEV (reference sequence). Trimming shortened V by 5 bases and J by 4 bases, and 14 bases separated the two germline ends. CDR3: CASSPTGRSYGYTF. DNA of the CDR3: TGTGCCAGCAGTCCCACAGGGAGAAGCTATGGCTACACCTTC.

The chain has TRBV7-2 and TRBJ2-7, with 8 bases aligning to TRBD1. The CDR3 extends over 15 amino acids. The junction had 11 bases not matched to a gene; V was cut back by 5 bases and J by 5 bases. CDR1 is SGHTA and CDR2 is FQGNSA in the germline V gene. The CDR3 nucleotides read TGTGCCAGCAGCCGGAGTCGGGACAGGAACCACGAGCAGTACTTC. It specifies CASSRSRDRNHEQYF.

The V and J genes are TRBV7-8 and TRBJ2-1; TRBD1 agrees at 7 bases. CDR3 size: 14 residues. Germline values: CDR1 SGHVS, CDR2 FQNEAQ. V was clipped by 2 bases and J by 5 bases; unmatched bases: 3. The CDR3 DNA reads as TGTGCCAGCAGCTTACGGGACAGACACAATGAGCAGTTCTTC. Translated, it gives CASSLRDRHNEQFF.

This chain links TRBV5-4 with TRBJ2-1; 11 bases match TRBD2. Trimming removed 0 bases from V and 5 bases from J; junction bases left unmatched: 4. Germline CDR1 reads SGHNT; CDR2 reads YYREEE (reference sequence). The CDR3 loop spans 16 amino acids. CDR3 amino acids: CASSLAGTSGNNEQFF. For the CDR3, the DNA is TGTGCCAGCAGCTTGGCCGGGACTAGCGGCAACAATGAGCAGTTCTTC. Supplemented by reference TRBV5-4 and TRBJ2-1, the full variable domain reads ETGVTQSPTHLIKTRGQQVTLRCSSQSGHNTVSWYQQALGQGPQFIFQYYREEENGRGNFPPRFSGLQFPNYSSELNVNALELDDSALYLCASSLAGTSGNNEQFFGPGTRLTVL.

This chain uses TRBV5-4 with TRBJ1-6; 7 bases are shared with TRBD1. Looked up from germline, CDR1 is SGHNT and CDR2 is YYREEE (reference sequence). Unmatched junction bases numbered 7, after V lost 6 bases and J lost 10 bases. CDR3 length: 13 amino acids. This CDR3 is CASTRDSFSPLHF. As DNA, the CDR3 is TGTGCCAGCACCCGGGACAGTTTCTCACCCCTCCACTTT. The full variable domain, with the rest looked up from reference TRBV5-4 and TRBJ1-6, is ETGVTQSPTHLIKTRGQQVTLRCSSQSGHNTVSWYQQALGQGPQFIFQYYREEENGRGNFPPRFSGLQFPNYSSELNVNALELDDSALYLCASTRDSFSPLHFGNGTRLTVT.

The chain carries TRBV5-1 and TRBJ2-3; tentatively, D is TRBD2 (6 bases). V lost 4 bases and J 6 bases, leaving 18 bases between the germline ends. This CDR3 contains 15 residues. The germline gives CDR1 SGHRS, CDR2 YFSETQ. The CDR3 DNA reads TGCGCCAGCAGCCCGACGGCTAGCGTACGGGATACGCAGTATTTT. Amino acid sequence: CASSPTASVRDTQYF.

V usage is TRBV10-3 and J usage is TRBJ1-1; 7 bases agree with TRBD1. The CDR3 consists of 14 residues. The J segment lost 3 bases and the V segment lost 5 bases, leaving 6 bases of the junction unmatched. The germline gives CDR1 ENHRY, CDR2 SYGVKD. The CDR3 coding sequence is TGTGCCATCAGTACGACAGGGAGCGACACTGAAGCTTTCTTT. Protein: CAISTTGSDTEAFF.

This chain's CDR3 is CASSPTGGIDSPLHF. The CDR3, as DNA: TGTGCCAGCAGTCCGACAGGGGGCATCGATTCACCCCTCCACTTT. The chain is built from TRBV6-5 and TRBJ1-6; 10 bases are a match to TRBD1. The V gene end was trimmed by 5 bases and the J gene end by 8 bases; junction bases not matched to a gene: 6. The CDR3 is 15 amino acids. In germline, CDR1 is MNHEY, CDR2 SVGAGI.

The V gene is TRBV2, the J gene TRBJ1-2; 8 nucleotides agree with TRBD1. The CDR3 is made up of 16 amino acids. In germline, CDR1 is SNHLY, CDR2 FYNNEI. V lost 4 bases and J lost 6; bases outside the gene matches: 13. The CDR3 protein is CASSGRQGSRADGYTF. The DNA for the CDR3 is TGTGCCAGCAGTGGGCGACAGGGGTCGAGGGCGGATGGCTACACCTTC.

This chain joins TRBV3-1 (or the pseudogene TRBV3-2) and TRBJ1-1; no definite D call. CDR1 is LGHDT and CDR2 is YNNKEL in the germline V gene (reference sequence). The CDR3 runs to 13 residues. Trimming pared 0 bases from V and 10 bases from J, leaving 12 bases between. CDR3 in amino acids: CASSQDRRQRAFF. DNA of the CDR3: TGTGCCAGCAGCCAAGATAGGCGCCAGCGAGCTTTCTTT.

The rearrangement links TRBV19 to TRBJ2-4; 8 nucleotides align to TRBD1. Germline V CDR1 and CDR2: LNHDA, SQIVND (reference sequence). The CDR3 extends over 15 amino acids. V lost 5 bases and J lost 9; bases outside the gene matches: 12. The CDR3 loop reads CASSSGTGIRSIQYF. The CDR3 bases are TGTGCCAGTAGTTCCGGGACAGGTATTCGGAGCATTCAGTACTTC.

The V gene is TRBV3-1 (or the pseudogene TRBV3-2), the J gene TRBJ2-7; 7 bases fit TRBD2. The CDR3 loop spans 12 amino acids. V gave up 5 bases and J gave up 6 bases; unmatched junction bases: 4. Germline CDR1 and CDR2: LGHDT and YNNKEL (reference sequence). CDR3 in DNA: TGTGCCAGCAGCTGGGAGGGGAGCGAGCAGTACTTC. Protein: CASSWEGSEQYF.

The chain is built from TRBV5-1 and TRBJ1-2; no clear D gene. Trimming removed 4 bases from V and 0 bases from J, with 13 bases in between. Germline V gene lookup returns CDR1 SGHRS and CDR2 YFSETQ. The CDR3 consists of 15 residues. CDR3: CASSQSPDTNYGYTF. As DNA, the CDR3 is TGCGCCAGCAGCCAATCCCCTGACACTAACTATGGCTACACCTTC.

The chain couples TRBV5-4 to TRBJ2-3; TRBD2 matches at 8 bases. Per germline, CDR1 SGHNT and CDR2 YYREEE (reference sequence). The J segment lost 3 bases and the V segment lost 4 bases, leaving 10 bases of the junction unmatched. This CDR3 is built from 16 residues. CDR3 DNA sequence: TGTGCCAGCAGCACGCCGGGGGGGCGGGGGACAGATACGCAGTATTTT. Amino acids: CASSTPGGRGTDTQYF.

This chain uses TRBV7-2 with TRBJ2-5; 11 positions match TRBD2. Germline CDR1 and CDR2: SGHTA and FQGNSA. The CDR3 sequence is 18 residues long. With V trimmed by 2 bases and J by 6 bases, 14 bases remained unmatched. DNA for the CDR3: TGTGCCAGCAGCTTACCGCATTGGGTAGCGGGGGGGCCAAAGACCCAGTACTTC. Translated, it gives CASSLPHWVAGGPKTQYF.

V is TRBV3-1 (or the pseudogene TRBV3-2) and J is TRBJ2-7; 9 bases are shared with TRBD1. Looked up from germline, CDR1 is LGHDT and CDR2 is YNNKEL (reference sequence). The CDR3 sequence is 12 residues long. Unmatched junction bases numbered 2, after V lost 8 bases and J lost 3 bases. In DNA form, the CDR3 reads TGTGCCAGCGGGACAGGGATCTACGAGCAGTACTTC. It translates to CASGTGIYEQYF.

The chain uses TRBV20-1 and TRBJ2-5; D remains unclear. Germline V lookup: CDR1 DFQATT, CDR2 SNEGSKA (reference sequence). V lost 3 bases to trimming and J lost 5 bases, with 13 bases between them. The CDR3 is 13 amino acids. The CDR3 region has the DNA TGCAGTGCTAGTGTTCCCGGTGTGGAGACCCAGTACTTC. Its protein product is CSASVPGVETQYF.